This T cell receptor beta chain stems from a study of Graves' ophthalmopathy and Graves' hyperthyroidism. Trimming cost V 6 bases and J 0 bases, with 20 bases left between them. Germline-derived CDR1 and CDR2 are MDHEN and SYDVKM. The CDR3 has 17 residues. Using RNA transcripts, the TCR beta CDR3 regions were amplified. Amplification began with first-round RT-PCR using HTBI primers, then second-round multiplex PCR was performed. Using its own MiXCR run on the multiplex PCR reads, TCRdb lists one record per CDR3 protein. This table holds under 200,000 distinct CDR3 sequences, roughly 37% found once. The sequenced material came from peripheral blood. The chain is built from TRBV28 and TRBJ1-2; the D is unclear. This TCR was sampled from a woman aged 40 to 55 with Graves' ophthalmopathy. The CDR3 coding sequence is TGTGCCAGCAGCCCCACCCTCGGCAGCTCAGCTAACTATGGCTACACCTTC. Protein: CASSPTLGSSANYGYTF.